This record covers a single T cell receptor beta chain. Its cognate antigen is unknown. The trim removed 4 bases at V and 2 bases at J, leaving 0 bases unmatched. The CDR3 is made up of 13 amino acids. Germline V gives CDR1 SGHRS, CDR2 YFSETQ. The sample comes from a study of OX40 agonist ivuxolimab in advanced cancers. Study in general: The dose of intravenous ivuxolimab that patients received every 2 weeks ranged from 0.01 to 10 mg/kg. Cancers in dose escalation were hepatocellular, melanoma, renal cell and head and neck.

Study outcomes and limitations: The study did not work out the antigen specificity of the expanded peripheral T cells.

Clones were read by immunoSEQ multiplex PCR, and TCRdb kept only the in-frame ones, dropping some. The sample consists of roughly 89,000 clones, over 80% of them appearing once. This receptor was identified in an adult with an advanced solid tumor such as melanoma, head and neck, liver or kidney cancer. The V call is TRBV5-1, the J call TRBJ2-1, with TRBD1 matching over 7 bases. The sequenced sample was CD4+ or CD8+ T cells sorted from blood, obtained in a trial of the OX40 agonist ivuxolimab. CDR3 amino acids: CASSGTAYNEQFF. As DNA, the CDR3 is TGCGCCAGCAGCGGGACAGCCTACAATGAGCAGTTCTTC.